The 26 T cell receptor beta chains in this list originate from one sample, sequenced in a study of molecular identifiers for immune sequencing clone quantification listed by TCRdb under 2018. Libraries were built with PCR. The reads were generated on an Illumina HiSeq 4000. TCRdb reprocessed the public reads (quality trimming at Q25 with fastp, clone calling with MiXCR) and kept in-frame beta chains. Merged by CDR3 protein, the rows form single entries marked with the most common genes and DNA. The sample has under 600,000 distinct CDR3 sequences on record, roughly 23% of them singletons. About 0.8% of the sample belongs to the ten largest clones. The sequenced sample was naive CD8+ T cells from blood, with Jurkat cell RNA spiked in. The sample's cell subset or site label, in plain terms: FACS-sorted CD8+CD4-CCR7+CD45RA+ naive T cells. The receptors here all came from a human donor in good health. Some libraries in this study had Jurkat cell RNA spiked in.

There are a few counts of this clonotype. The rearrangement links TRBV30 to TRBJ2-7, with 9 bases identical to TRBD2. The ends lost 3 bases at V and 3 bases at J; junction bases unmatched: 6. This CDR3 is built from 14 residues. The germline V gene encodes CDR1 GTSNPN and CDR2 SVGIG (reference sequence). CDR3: CAWRGNSGGYEQYF. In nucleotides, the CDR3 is TGTGCCTGGAGAGGGAATAGCGGGGGCTACGAGCAGTACTTC.

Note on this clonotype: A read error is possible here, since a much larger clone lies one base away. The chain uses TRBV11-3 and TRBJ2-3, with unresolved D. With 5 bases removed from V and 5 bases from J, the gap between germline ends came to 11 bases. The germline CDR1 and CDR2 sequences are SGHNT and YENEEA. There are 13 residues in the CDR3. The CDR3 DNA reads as TGTGCCAGCAGCCCCCCAAGCGAAGATACGCAGTATTTT. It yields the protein CASSPPSEDTQYF.

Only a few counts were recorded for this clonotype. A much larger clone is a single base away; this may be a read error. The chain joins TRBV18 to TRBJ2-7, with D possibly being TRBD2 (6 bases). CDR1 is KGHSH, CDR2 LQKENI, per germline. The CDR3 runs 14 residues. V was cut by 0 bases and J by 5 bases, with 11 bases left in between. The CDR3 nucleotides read TGTGCCAGCTCACCACCGGGACTGGGTAACGAGCAGTACTTC. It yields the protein CASSPPGLGNEQYF.

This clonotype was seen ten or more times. CDR3 in DNA: TGTGCCAGCAGTTTAACAGCCGGACAGGGGGCGGGGATCCTAGCCAAAAACATTCAGTACTTC. Protein sequence: CASSLTAGQGAGILAKNIQYF. J is TRBJ2-4 and V is TRBV12-3 or TRBV12-4; 11 nucleotides line up with TRBD1. The trim removed 2 bases at V and 0 bases at J, leaving 15 bases unmatched. The CDR3 runs 21 residues.

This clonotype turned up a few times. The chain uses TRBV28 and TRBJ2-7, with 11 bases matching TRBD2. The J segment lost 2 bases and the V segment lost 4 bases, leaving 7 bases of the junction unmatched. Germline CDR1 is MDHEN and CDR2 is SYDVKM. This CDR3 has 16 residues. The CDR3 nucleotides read TGTGCCAGCAGTTCTCGCCTTAGCGGGAGGGCCTACGAGCAGTACTTC. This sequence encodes CASSSRLSGRAYEQYF.

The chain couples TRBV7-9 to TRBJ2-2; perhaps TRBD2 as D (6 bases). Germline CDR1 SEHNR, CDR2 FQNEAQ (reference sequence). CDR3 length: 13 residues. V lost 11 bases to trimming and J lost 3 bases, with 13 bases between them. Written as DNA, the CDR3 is TGTGCCTCCGGGACTTCGGACACCGGGGAGCTGTTTTTT. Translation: CASGTSDTGELFF.

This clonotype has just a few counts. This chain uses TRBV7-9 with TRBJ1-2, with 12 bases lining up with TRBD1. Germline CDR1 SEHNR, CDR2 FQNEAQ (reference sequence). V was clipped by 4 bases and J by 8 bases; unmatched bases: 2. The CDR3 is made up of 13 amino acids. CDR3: CASSWDRGRGYTF. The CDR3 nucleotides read TGTGCCAGCAGCTGGGACAGGGGGCGCGGCTACACCTTC.

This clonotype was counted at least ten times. The CDR3: CASSLVAGYSLLANVLTF. As DNA, the CDR3 is TGTGCCAGCAGCTTAGTCGCGGGGTACTCTCTTTTGGCCAACGTCCTGACTTTC. The gene calls are TRBV7-6 and TRBJ2-6; TRBD2 might be the D (6 bases). The CDR3 sequence is 18 residues long. CDR1 and CDR2 from the germline V gene are SGHVS and FNYEAQ. The V gene lost 1 base and the J gene lost 6 bases, with 19 bases spanning the gap.

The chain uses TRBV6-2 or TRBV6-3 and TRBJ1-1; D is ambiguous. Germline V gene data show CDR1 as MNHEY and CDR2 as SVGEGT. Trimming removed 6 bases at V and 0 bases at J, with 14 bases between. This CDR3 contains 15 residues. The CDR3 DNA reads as TGTGCCAGCAGGGAGATTAGTGAATTGAACACTGAAGCTTTCTTT. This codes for CASREISELNTEAFF.

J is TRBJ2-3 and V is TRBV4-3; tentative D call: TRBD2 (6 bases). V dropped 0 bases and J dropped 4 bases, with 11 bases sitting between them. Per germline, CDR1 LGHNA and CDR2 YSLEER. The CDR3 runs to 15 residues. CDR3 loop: CASSQDSAGSDTQYF. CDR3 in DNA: TGCGCCAGCAGCCAAGACTCCGCGGGATCAGATACGCAGTATTTT.

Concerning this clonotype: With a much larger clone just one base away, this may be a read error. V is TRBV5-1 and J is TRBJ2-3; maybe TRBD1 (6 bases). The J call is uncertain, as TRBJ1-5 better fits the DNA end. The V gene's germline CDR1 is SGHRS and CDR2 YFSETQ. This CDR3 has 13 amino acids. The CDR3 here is CASSQTGSDTQHF. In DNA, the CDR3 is TGCGCCAGCAGCCAAACAGGGTCAGATACGCAGCATTTT.

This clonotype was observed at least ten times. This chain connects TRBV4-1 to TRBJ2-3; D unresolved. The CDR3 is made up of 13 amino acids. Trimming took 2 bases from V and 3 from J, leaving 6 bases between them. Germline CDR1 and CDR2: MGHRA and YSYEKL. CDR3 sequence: CASSQTATDTQYF. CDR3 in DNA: TGCGCCAGCAGCCAAACAGCAACAGATACGCAGTATTTT.

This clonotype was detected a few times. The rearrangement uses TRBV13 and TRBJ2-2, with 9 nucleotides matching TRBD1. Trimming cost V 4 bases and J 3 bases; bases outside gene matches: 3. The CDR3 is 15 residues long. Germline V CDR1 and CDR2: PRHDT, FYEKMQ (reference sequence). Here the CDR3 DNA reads TGTGCCAGCAGCTCCCGGGACAGGGACACCGGGGAGCTGTTTTTT. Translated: CASSSRDRDTGELFF.

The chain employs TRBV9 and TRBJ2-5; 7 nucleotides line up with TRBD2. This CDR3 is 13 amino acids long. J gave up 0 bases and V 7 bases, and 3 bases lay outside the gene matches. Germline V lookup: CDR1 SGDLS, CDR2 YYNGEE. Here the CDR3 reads CASAGTNQETQYF. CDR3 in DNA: TGTGCCAGCGCAGGGACTAACCAAGAGACCCAGTACTTC.

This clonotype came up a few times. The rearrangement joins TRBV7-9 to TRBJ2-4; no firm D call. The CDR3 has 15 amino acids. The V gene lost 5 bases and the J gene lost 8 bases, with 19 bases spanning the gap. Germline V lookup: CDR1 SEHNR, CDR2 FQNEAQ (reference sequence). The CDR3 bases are TGTGCCAGCAGCCCCCCCGGGTTTGGTGGGGACATTCAGTACTTC. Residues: CASSPPGFGGDIQYF.

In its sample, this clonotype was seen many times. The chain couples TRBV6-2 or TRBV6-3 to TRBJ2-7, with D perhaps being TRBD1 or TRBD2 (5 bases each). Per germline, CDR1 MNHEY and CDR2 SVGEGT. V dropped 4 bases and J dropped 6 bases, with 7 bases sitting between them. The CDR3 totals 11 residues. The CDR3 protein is CASSWGFEQYF. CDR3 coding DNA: TGTGCCAGCAGTTGGGGGTTCGAGCAGTACTTC.

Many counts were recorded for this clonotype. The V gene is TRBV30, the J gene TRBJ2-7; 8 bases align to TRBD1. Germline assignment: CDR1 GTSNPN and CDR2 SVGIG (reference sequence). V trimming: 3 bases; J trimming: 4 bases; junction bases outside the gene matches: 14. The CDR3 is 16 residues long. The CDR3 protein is CAWSETLRTGKYEQYF. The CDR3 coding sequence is TGTGCCTGGAGCGAGACCTTGAGGACAGGGAAGTACGAGCAGTACTTC.

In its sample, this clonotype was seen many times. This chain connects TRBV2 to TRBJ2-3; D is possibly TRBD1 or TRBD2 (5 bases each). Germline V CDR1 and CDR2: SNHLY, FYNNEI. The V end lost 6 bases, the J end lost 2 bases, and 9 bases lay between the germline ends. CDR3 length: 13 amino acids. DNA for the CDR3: TGTGCCAGCAGCCGGGACCACACAGATACGCAGTATTTT. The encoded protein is CASSRDHTDTQYF.

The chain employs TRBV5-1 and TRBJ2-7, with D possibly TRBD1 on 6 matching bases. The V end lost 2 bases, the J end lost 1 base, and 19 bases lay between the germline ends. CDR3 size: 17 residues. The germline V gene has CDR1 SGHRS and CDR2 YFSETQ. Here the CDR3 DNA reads TGCGCCAGCAGCTTTGAGACAGGAGCCACCTTTTCCTACGAGCAGTACTTC. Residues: CASSFETGATFSYEQYF.

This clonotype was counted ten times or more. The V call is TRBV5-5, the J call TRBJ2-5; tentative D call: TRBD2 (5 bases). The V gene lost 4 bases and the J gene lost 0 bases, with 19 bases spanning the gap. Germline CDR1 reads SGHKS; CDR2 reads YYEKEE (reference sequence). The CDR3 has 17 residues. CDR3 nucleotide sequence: TGTGCCAGCAGCCCCGTGACGGGAAGTATGTACCAAGAGACCCAGTACTTC. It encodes CASSPVTGSMYQETQYF.

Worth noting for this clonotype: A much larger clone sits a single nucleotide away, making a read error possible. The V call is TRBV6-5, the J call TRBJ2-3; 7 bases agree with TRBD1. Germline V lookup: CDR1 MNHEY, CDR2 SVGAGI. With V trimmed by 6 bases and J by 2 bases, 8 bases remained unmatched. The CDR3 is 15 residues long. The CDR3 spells CASRTGTVDTDTQYF. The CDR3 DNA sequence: TGTGCCAGCAGAACAGGGACAGTCGACACAGATACGCAGTATTTT.

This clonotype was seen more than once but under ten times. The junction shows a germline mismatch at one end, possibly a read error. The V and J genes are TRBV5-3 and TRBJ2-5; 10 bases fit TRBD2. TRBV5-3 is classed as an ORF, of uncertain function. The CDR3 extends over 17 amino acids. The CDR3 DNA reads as TGTGCCAGCAGCCCTAGCGGGAGCTTCGGTAACCAAGAGACCCAGTGCTTC. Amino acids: CASSPSGSFGNQETQCF.

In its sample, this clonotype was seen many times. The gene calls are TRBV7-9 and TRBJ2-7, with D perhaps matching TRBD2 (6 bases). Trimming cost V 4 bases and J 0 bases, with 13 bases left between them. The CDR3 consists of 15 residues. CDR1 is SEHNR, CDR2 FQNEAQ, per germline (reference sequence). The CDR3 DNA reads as TGTGCCAGCAGCTCGACGGGGGATAGCTCCTACGAGCAGTACTTC. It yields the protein CASSSTGDSSYEQYF. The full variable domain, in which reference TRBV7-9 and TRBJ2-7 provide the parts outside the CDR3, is DTGVSQNPRHKITKRGQNVTFRCDPISEHNRLYWYRQTLGQGPEFLTYFQNEAQLEKSRLLSDRFSAERPKGSFSTLEIQRTEQGDSAMYLCASSSTGDSSYEQYFGPGTRLTVT.

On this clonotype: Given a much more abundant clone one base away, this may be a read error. The CDR3 sequence: CASSQSRGEKLFF. The CDR3 bases are TGTGCCAGCAGCCAATCGCGGGGGGAAAAACTGTTTTTT. The chain joins TRBV16 to TRBJ1-4, with a weak D call TRBD1 (5 bases). This CDR3 region has 13 residues. Per the germline V gene, CDR1 is KGHSY and CDR2 is FQNENV. Trimming stripped 0 bases from V and 8 bases from J, with 7 bases between. Full variable domain (rest looked up from reference TRBV16 and TRBJ1-4): GEEVAQTPKHLVRGEGQKAKLYCAPIKGHSYVFWYQQVLKNEFKFLISFQNENVFDETGMPKERFSAKCLPNSPCSLEIQATKLEDSAVYFCASSQSRGEKLFFGSGTQLSVL.

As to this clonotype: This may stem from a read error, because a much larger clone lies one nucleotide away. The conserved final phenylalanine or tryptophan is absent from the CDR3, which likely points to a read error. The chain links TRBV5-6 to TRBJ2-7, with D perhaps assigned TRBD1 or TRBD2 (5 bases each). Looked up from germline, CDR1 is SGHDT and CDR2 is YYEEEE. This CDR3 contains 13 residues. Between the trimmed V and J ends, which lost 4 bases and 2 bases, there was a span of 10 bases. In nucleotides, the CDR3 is TGTGCCAGCAGCGAGGGGAGTGCCTACGAGCAGTACCTC. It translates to CASSEGSAYEQYL.

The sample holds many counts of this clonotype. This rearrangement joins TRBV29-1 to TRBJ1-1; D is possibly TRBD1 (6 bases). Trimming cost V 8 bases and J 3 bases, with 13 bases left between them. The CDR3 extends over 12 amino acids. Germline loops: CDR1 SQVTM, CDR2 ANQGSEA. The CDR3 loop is CSTIQGYTEAFF. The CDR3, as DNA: TGCAGCACAATACAGGGATACACTGAAGCTTTCTTT.